Listed here are 9 T cell receptor beta chains from one sample, sequenced in a study of blood T cell repertoires in COVID-19. Sequenced by immunoSEQ multiplex PCR; TCRdb stores in-frame clones only, minus some. This table has about 60,000 clones, roughly 82% appearing once. The specimen sequenced was peripheral blood. These receptors came from a man in his sixties with acute or convalescent COVID-19.

The gene calls are TRBV4-1 and TRBJ2-7; maybe TRBD2 (5 bases). Germline CDR1 reads MGHRA; CDR2 reads YSYEKL. The CDR3 consists of 14 residues. Trimming stripped 0 bases from V and 2 bases from J, with 8 bases between. CDR3 DNA sequence: TGCGCCAGCAGCCAAGATTCGGGGACCTACGAGCAGTACTTC. Translation: CASSQDSGTYEQYF.

Relative to its sample, this clone is medium-sized. The chain carries TRBV3-1 (or the pseudogene TRBV3-2) and TRBJ2-7; a possible D gene is TRBD2 (6 bases). CDR1 is LGHDT, CDR2 YNNKEL, per germline (reference sequence). The CDR3 is 15 amino acids. The V gene lost 1 base and the J gene lost 3 bases, with 13 bases spanning the gap. The CDR3 nucleotides read TGTGCCAGCAGCCAAGGACTAGGTAGAGTCTACGAGCAGTACTTC. Its translation: CASSQGLGRVYEQYF.

The V call is TRBV3-1 (or the pseudogene TRBV3-2), the J call TRBJ2-7, with a possible D match to TRBD1 (5 bases). With 4 bases removed from V and 7 bases from J, the gap between germline ends came to 29 bases. CDR1 is LGHDT, CDR2 YNNKEL, per germline (reference sequence). The CDR3 is 18 amino acids. CDR3 sequence (DNA): TGTGCCAGCAGCCGTGAGCCTAAAGGGGCCTCGAGAGATGATGAGCAGTACTTC. Its translation: CASSREPKGASRDDEQYF.

The DNA for the CDR3 is TGTGCCAGCAGCCAGGGGCTAAGAAACACCATATATTTT. Translated: CASSQGLRNTIYF. The chain is built from TRBV3-1 (or the pseudogene TRBV3-2) and TRBJ1-3; TRBD1 might be the D (5 bases). The CDR3 covers 13 residues. The germline V and J ends were trimmed by 3 bases and 5 bases, with 8 bases remaining between them. Germline lookup yields CDR1 LGHDT and CDR2 YNNKEL (reference sequence).

The chain joins TRBV2 to TRBJ2-7; possible D gene TRBD1, 5 bases. Looked up from germline, CDR1 is SNHLY and CDR2 is FYNNEI. Trimming cost V 6 bases and J 1 base, with 10 bases left between them. The CDR3 covers 13 residues. The CDR3 spells CASSRDRSYEQYF. The CDR3 nucleotides read TGTGCCAGCAGCCGCGACAGATCCTACGAGCAGTACTTC.

The sample holds a few counts of this clone. This chain uses TRBV7-2 with TRBJ1-2; D is ambiguous. The V end lost 2 bases, the J end lost 8 bases, and 12 bases lay between the germline ends. The CDR3 spans 13 residues. Germline-derived CDR1 and CDR2 are SGHTA and FQGNSA. The CDR3, as DNA: TGTGCCAGCAGCTTACTCAAGCCCATGGGCTACACCTTC. Translation: CASSLLKPMGYTF.

This sequence joins TRBV6-4 and TRBJ2-1, with 8 bases lining up with TRBD1. In germline, CDR1 is MRHNA, CDR2 SNTAGT. V shed 0 bases and J 7 bases; nucleotides not matched to a gene: 5. The CDR3 has 15 amino acids. CDR3 region: CASSDSAQGANEQFF. The CDR3 coding sequence is TGTGCCAGCAGTGACTCGGCTCAGGGGGCGAATGAGCAGTTCTTC.

The V call is TRBV5-5, the J call TRBJ2-5, with 9 bases that match TRBD1. Germline CDR1 reads SGHKS; CDR2 reads YYEKEE (reference sequence). The CDR3 consists of 15 residues. With V trimmed by 3 bases and J by 2 bases, 5 bases remained unmatched. The CDR3 DNA sequence: TGTGCCAGCAGCTCGGGACAGGGAGGACAAGAGACCCAGTACTTC. Amino acid sequence: CASSSGQGGQETQYF.

This clone has only a few counts. This CDR3 reads CASSGAGSYSGANVLTF. CDR3 in DNA: TGTGCCAGCAGTGGGGCGGGATCTTACTCTGGGGCCAACGTCCTGACTTTC. The chain has TRBV6-1 and TRBJ2-6; tentatively, D is TRBD2 (6 bases). The CDR3 has 17 amino acids. CDR1 and CDR2 from the germline V gene are MNHNS and SASEGT. Between the trimmed V and J ends, which lost 4 bases and 0 bases, there was a span of 13 bases.